A selection of T cell receptor beta chains follows, all from one sample in a study of blood T cell repertoires in COVID-19. Sequenced by immunoSEQ multiplex PCR; TCRdb stores in-frame clones only, minus some. The table shows under 500,000 clones, with roughly 87% occurring only once. The sequenced material came from PBMCs or T cells enriched from blood (not recorded which). The receptor set was obtained from a young woman with acute COVID-19. CDR3s include the opening cysteine and the closing phenylalanine or tryptophan. Each record gives: clone size, D gene, V gene, J gene, CDR3 DNA, CDR3 protein. The D gene is left open where the match is weak. A clone size is listed for some rows: how often the clone was seen (once, few, many), or a class if it is expanded.

clone_size: NA
d_call: NA
v_call: TRBV6-5
j_call: TRBJ1-4
cdr3_nt: TGTGCCAGCAGACGGGAAGTGGGGGAAAAACTGTTTTTT
cdr3_aa: CASRREVGEKLFF

clone_size: NA
d_call: NA
v_call: TRBV18
j_call: TRBJ1-3
cdr3_nt: TGTGCCAGCTCCGTACTCGGGTCAGAGTTCGGAAACACCATATATTTT
cdr3_aa: CASSVLGSEFGNTIYF

clone_size: NA
d_call: NA
v_call: TRBV24-1
j_call: TRBJ1-1
cdr3_nt: TGTGCCACCAGTGATTCGGGGTACACTGAAGCTTTCTTT
cdr3_aa: CATSDSGYTEAFF

clone_size: NA
d_call: NA
v_call: TRBV9
j_call: TRBJ2-7
cdr3_nt: TGTGCCAGCAGCGTAGCAGGCGAGAGCGAGCAGTACTTC
cdr3_aa: CASSVAGESEQYF

clone_size: NA
d_call: NA
v_call: TRBV10-2
j_call: TRBJ2-4
cdr3_nt: TGCGCCAGCAGTGAGTCTTTATTCGTAACTGCCAAAAACATTCAGTACTTC
cdr3_aa: CASSESLFVTAKNIQYF

clone_size: NA
d_call: NA
v_call: TRBV10-3
j_call: TRBJ1-5
cdr3_nt: TGTGCCATCAGTGATAGGACAGGCAATCAGCCCCAGCATTTT
cdr3_aa: CAISDRTGNQPQHF

clone_size: NA
d_call: NA
v_call: TRBV6-2/TRBV6-3
j_call: TRBJ1-5
cdr3_nt: TGTGCCAGCAGTAACCGGGACAATCAGCCCCAGCATTTT
cdr3_aa: CASSNRDNQPQHF

clone_size: NA
d_call: TRBD1
v_call: TRBV28
j_call: TRBJ1-5
cdr3_nt: TGTGCCAGCAGTTCGACAGGGGGCGGTCAGCCCCAGCATTTT
cdr3_aa: CASSSTGGGQPQHF

clone_size: NA
d_call: NA
v_call: TRBV29-1
j_call: TRBJ2-3
cdr3_nt: TGCAGCGTTGAAAGTCGGTACCGATCTAGCACAGATACGCAGTATTTT
cdr3_aa: CSVESRYRSSTDTQYF

clone_size: NA
d_call: NA
v_call: TRBV6-5
j_call: TRBJ2-1
cdr3_nt: TGTGCCAGCAGATCAGACAGGAGAAAGGGTGAGCAGTTCTTC
cdr3_aa: CASRSDRRKGEQFF

clone_size: NA
d_call: TRBD2
v_call: TRBV20-1
j_call: TRBJ2-5
cdr3_nt: TGCAGTGCTAGTCCTGGACTAGCGGGGTGGGAGACCCAGTACTTC
cdr3_aa: CSASPGLAGWETQYF

clone_size: NA
d_call: NA
v_call: TRBV5-1
j_call: TRBJ2-7
cdr3_nt: TGCGCCAGCAGCTTGGCCTACAGGGACGAGCAGTACTTC
cdr3_aa: CASSLAYRDEQYF

clone_size: few
d_call: NA
v_call: TRBV11-2
j_call: TRBJ1-6
cdr3_nt: TGTGCCAGCAGCTTCGGGGGAAGCAGTAATTCACCCCTCCACTTT
cdr3_aa: CASSFGGSSNSPLHF

clone_size: NA
d_call: NA
v_call: TRBV29-1
j_call: TRBJ2-7
cdr3_nt: TGCAGCGTTGACCACGGCGGTGGGTACGAGCAGTACTTC
cdr3_aa: CSVDHGGGYEQYF

clone_size: NA
d_call: TRBD1
v_call: TRBV9
j_call: TRBJ1-2
cdr3_nt: TGTGCCAGCAGCGTATCACAGGGGCCCTCCTATGGCTACACCTTC
cdr3_aa: CASSVSQGPSYGYTF

clone_size: NA
d_call: TRBD1
v_call: TRBV9
j_call: TRBJ1-3
cdr3_nt: TGTGCCAGCAGCCCCCGACAGGGCACGGGAAACACCATATATTTT
cdr3_aa: CASSPRQGTGNTIYF

clone_size: NA
d_call: TRBD2
v_call: TRBV7-9
j_call: TRBJ2-7
cdr3_nt: TGTGCCAGCAGGGGTCCGGGACTAGCGGGGGAAAGGCTCTTC
cdr3_aa: CASRGPGLAGERLF

clone_size: NA
d_call: NA
v_call: TRBV28
j_call: TRBJ2-7
cdr3_nt: TGTGCCAGCAGTTCATCCCACTACCTTACCCGAACCTACGAGCAGTACTTC
cdr3_aa: CASSSSHYLTRTYEQYF

clone_size: once
d_call: NA
v_call: TRBV6-1
j_call: TRBJ2-1
cdr3_nt: TGTGCCAGCAGTGAAAAGACAGCCTACAATGAGCAGTTCTTC
cdr3_aa: CASSEKTAYNEQFF

clone_size: NA
d_call: NA
v_call: TRBV9
j_call: TRBJ1-2
cdr3_nt: TGTGCCAGCAGCTCAGGGGCGGTTTTTGGCTACACCTTC
cdr3_aa: CASSSGAVFGYTF

clone_size: NA
d_call: NA
v_call: TRBV18
j_call: TRBJ2-2
cdr3_nt: TGTGCCAGCTCACCCCAGGGGAACACCGGGGAGCTGTTTTTT
cdr3_aa: CASSPQGNTGELFF

clone_size: NA
d_call: NA
v_call: TRBV5-5
j_call: TRBJ2-7
cdr3_nt: TGTGCCAGCAGCTTGGCGAGCGGGTTCTACGAGCAGTACTTC
cdr3_aa: CASSLASGFYEQYF

clone_size: few
d_call: NA
v_call: TRBV2
j_call: TRBJ1-5
cdr3_nt: TGTGCCAGCAGTGGGGCCACGGGCAATCAGCCCCAGCATTTT
cdr3_aa: CASSGATGNQPQHF

clone_size: NA
d_call: TRBD1
v_call: TRBV2
j_call: TRBJ2-3
cdr3_nt: TGTGCCAGCGAGAGGACAGGCGGCGGTTTAGATACGCAGTATTTT
cdr3_aa: CASERTGGGLDTQYF

clone_size: NA
d_call: NA
v_call: TRBV20-1
j_call: TRBJ2-1
cdr3_nt: TGCAGTGCTAGAGAATTGAGTGAGCAGTTCTTC
cdr3_aa: CSARELSEQFF

clone_size: NA
d_call: TRBD1
v_call: TRBV27
j_call: TRBJ2-5
cdr3_nt: TGTGCCAGCAGTTGGACTGGACAGGGGAGACAAGAGACCCAGTACTTC
cdr3_aa: CASSWTGQGRQETQYF

clone_size: NA
d_call: TRBD1
v_call: TRBV19
j_call: TRBJ1-5
cdr3_nt: TGTGCCAGTAGTGCGGGACAGGGAGGAGGGTCCCAGCATTTT
cdr3_aa: CASSAGQGGGSQHF

clone_size: NA
d_call: NA
v_call: TRBV11-2
j_call: TRBJ1-3
cdr3_nt: TGTGCCAGCAGCTTAGCGGGGGGTTTTGGAAACACCATATATTTT
cdr3_aa: CASSLAGGFGNTIYF

clone_size: NA
d_call: NA
v_call: TRBV4-3
j_call: TRBJ2-1
cdr3_nt: TGCGCCAGCAGCCAAGATCGCGGAGGGTACAATGAGCAGTTCTTC
cdr3_aa: CASSQDRGGYNEQFF

clone_size: NA
d_call: NA
v_call: TRBV7-2
j_call: TRBJ1-1
cdr3_nt: TGTGCCAGCAGCCCTTGGACAGCGAACACTGAAGCTTTCTTT
cdr3_aa: CASSPWTANTEAFF

clone_size: NA
d_call: NA
v_call: TRBV20-1
j_call: TRBJ1-4
cdr3_nt: TGCAGTGCGGGCCGGGAAAAACTGTTTTTT
cdr3_aa: CSAGREKLFF

clone_size: NA
d_call: TRBD1
v_call: TRBV9
j_call: TRBJ1-2
cdr3_nt: TGTGCCAGCAGCGCAACTTCCCCCGGGACAGGGCCTGGCTACACCTTC
cdr3_aa: CASSATSPGTGPGYTF

clone_size: NA
d_call: NA
v_call: TRBV29-1
j_call: TRBJ1-3
cdr3_nt: TGCAGCGTTGAATGGCGGGACGGACCGTTCGCTGGAAACACCATATATTTT
cdr3_aa: CSVEWRDGPFAGNTIYF

clone_size: NA
d_call: NA
v_call: TRBV10-3
j_call: TRBJ1-1
cdr3_nt: TGTGCCATCAGGATCGGAGCGAACACTGAAGCTTTCTTT
cdr3_aa: CAIRIGANTEAFF

clone_size: NA
d_call: NA
v_call: TRBV7-9
j_call: TRBJ1-6
cdr3_nt: TGTGCCAGCAGCCAAAATAATTCACCCCTCCACTTT
cdr3_aa: CASSQNNSPLHF

clone_size: few
d_call: TRBD1
v_call: TRBV10-1
j_call: TRBJ2-2
cdr3_nt: TGCGCCGGGGACAGGAGGACCGGGGAGCTGTTTTTT
cdr3_aa: CAGDRRTGELFF